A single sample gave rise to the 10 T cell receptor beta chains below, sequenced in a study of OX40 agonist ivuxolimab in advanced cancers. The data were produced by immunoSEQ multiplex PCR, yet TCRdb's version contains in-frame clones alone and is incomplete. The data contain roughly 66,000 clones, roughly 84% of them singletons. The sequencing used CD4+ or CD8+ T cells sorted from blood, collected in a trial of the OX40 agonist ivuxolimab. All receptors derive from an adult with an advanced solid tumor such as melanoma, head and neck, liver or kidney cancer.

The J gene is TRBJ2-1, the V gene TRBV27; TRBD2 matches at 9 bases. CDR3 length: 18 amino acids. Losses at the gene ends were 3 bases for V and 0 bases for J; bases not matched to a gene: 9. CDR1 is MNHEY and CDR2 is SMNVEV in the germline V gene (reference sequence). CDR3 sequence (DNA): TGTGCCAGCAGTTTGGGGGCGGGAGGGAGCAACTCCTACAATGAGCAGTTCTTC. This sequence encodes CASSLGAGGSNSYNEQFF.

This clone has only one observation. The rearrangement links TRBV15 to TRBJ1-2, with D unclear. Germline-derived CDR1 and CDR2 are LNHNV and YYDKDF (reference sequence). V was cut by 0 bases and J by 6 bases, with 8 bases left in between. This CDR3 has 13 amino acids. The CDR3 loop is CATSRDFGDGYTF. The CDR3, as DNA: TGTGCCACCAGCAGAGATTTTGGCGATGGCTACACCTTC.

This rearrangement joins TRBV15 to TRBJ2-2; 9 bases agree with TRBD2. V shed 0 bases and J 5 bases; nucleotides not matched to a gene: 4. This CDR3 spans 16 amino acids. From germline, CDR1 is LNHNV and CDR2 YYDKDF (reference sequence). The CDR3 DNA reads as TGTGCCACCAGCAGAGATGCGGGGGGGCGGACCGGGGAGCTGTTTTTT. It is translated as CATSRDAGGRTGELFF.

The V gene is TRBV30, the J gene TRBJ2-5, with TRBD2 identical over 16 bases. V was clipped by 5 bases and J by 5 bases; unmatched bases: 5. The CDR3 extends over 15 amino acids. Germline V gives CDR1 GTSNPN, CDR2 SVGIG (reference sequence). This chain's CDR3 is CAWGTSGRAGETQYF. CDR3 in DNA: TGTGCCTGGGGGACTAGCGGGAGGGCCGGCGAGACCCAGTACTTC.

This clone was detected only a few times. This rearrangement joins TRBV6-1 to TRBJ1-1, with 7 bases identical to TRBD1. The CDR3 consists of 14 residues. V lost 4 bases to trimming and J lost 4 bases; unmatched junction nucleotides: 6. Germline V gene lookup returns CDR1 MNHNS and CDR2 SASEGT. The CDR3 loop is CASSVRQGSTEAFF. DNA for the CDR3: TGTGCCAGCAGTGTTAGACAGGGTTCCACTGAAGCTTTCTTT.

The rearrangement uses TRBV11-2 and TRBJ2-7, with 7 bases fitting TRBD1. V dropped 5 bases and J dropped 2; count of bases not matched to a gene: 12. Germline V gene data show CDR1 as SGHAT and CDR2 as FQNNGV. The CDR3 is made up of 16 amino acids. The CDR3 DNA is TGTGCCAGCAGCCCTCAAGGGGGCCGAAGACCCTACGAGCAGTACTTC. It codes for CASSPQGGRRPYEQYF. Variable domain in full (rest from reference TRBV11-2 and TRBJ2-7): EAGVAQSPRYKIIEKRQSVAFWCNPISGHATLYWYQQILGQGPKLLIQFQNNGVVDDSQLPKDRFSAERLKGVDSTLKIQPAKLEDSAVYLCASSPQGGRRPYEQYFGPGTRLTVT.

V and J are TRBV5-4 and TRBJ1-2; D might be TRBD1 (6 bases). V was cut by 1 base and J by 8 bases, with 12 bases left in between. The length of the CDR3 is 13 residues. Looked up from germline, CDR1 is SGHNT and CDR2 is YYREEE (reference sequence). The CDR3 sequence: CASSLPGARGYTF. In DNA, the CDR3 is TGTGCCAGCAGCTTGCCGGGGGCGCGGGGCTACACCTTC. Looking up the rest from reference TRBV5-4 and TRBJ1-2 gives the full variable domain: ETGVTQSPTHLIKTRGQQVTLRCSSQSGHNTVSWYQQALGQGPQFIFQYYREEENGRGNFPPRFSGLQFPNYSSELNVNALELDDSALYLCASSLPGARGYTFGSGTRLTVV.

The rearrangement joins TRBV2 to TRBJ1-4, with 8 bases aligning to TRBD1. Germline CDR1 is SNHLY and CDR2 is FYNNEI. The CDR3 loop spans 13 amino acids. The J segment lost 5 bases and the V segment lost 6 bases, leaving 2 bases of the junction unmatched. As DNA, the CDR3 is TGTGCCAGCAGCCGGACAGGGAATGAAAAACTGTTTTTT. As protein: CASSRTGNEKLFF.

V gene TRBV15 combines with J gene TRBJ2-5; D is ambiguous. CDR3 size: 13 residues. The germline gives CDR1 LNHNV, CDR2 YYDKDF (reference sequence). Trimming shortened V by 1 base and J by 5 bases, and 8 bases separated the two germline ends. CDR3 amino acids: CATSRGLTETQYF. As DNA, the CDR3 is TGTGCCACCAGCAGAGGGTTGACGGAGACCCAGTACTTC.

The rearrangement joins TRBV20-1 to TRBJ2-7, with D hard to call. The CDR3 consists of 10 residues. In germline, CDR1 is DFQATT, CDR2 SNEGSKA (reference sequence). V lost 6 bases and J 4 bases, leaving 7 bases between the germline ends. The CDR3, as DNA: TGCAGTGCCCCACTATACGAGCAGTACTTC. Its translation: CSAPLYEQYF.